This T cell receptor beta chain was recovered during a study of identical twins. CDR3 length equals 13 residues. V shed 3 bases and J shed 3 bases, with 9 bases lying between them. Germline CDR1 reads SGHRS; CDR2 reads YFSETQ. TCRdb re-derived calls from the 5' RACE reads in MiXCR, one entry per CDR3 protein. Of over 600,000 distinct CDR3 sequences listed, 21% are singletons. Study outcomes and limitations: Memory repertoires lacked the insertion deficit that abundant cord blood beta clonotypes showed. Among monozygotic twins, out-of-frame TCR alpha sharing exceeded what models predicted.

With regard to this clonotype: Its specificity is unknown.

This sample also belongs to another study, concerning T cells expressing NK-cell markers.

Sequenced sample: PBMCs. This rearrangement joins TRBV5-1 to TRBJ1-2; the D is unclear. The clonotype originates from a woman aged 18-29 years in good health. Here the CDR3 reads CASSSQADYGYTF. CDR3 DNA: TGCGCCAGCAGCTCACAAGCGGACTATGGCTACACCTTC.